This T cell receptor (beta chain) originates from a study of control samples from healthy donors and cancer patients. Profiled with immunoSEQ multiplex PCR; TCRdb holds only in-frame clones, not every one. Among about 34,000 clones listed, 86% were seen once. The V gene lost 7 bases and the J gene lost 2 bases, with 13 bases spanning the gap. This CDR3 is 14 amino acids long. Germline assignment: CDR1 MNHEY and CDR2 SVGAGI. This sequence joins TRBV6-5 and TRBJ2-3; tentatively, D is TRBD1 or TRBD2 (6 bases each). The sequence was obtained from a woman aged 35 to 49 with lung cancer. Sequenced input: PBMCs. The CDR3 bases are TGTGCCAGCAAGGGGGGTCCCCTCACAGATACGCAGTATTTT. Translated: CASKGGPLTDTQYF.